This TCR beta chain was obtained from a study of cytomegalovirus exposure and HLA in healthy donors. About the research overall: Out of roughly 170 million T cells, an earlier analysis found roughly 110 million unique TCR beta sequences in total.

A multiplex PCR was run with 60 Vbeta primers and 13 Jbeta primers. TCRdb keeps only in-frame clones here, not all; method: immunoSEQ multiplex PCR. The sample lists 150,000 to 200,000 clones, just under 80% occurring once. Germline CDR1 LNHNV, CDR2 YYDKDF (reference sequence). This CDR3 contains 16 residues. The V and J ends lost 4 bases and 2 bases respectively, with 15 bases between them. The receptor was isolated from a woman in her 30s in good health and CMV-seropositive. This rearrangement joins TRBV15 to TRBJ2-1; D might be TRBD2 (5 bases). Sample: PBMCs. The chain's CDR3 is CATSTGLHSTYNEQFF. The CDR3 nucleotides read TGTGCCACCAGCACAGGACTTCACAGCACCTACAATGAGCAGTTCTTC.